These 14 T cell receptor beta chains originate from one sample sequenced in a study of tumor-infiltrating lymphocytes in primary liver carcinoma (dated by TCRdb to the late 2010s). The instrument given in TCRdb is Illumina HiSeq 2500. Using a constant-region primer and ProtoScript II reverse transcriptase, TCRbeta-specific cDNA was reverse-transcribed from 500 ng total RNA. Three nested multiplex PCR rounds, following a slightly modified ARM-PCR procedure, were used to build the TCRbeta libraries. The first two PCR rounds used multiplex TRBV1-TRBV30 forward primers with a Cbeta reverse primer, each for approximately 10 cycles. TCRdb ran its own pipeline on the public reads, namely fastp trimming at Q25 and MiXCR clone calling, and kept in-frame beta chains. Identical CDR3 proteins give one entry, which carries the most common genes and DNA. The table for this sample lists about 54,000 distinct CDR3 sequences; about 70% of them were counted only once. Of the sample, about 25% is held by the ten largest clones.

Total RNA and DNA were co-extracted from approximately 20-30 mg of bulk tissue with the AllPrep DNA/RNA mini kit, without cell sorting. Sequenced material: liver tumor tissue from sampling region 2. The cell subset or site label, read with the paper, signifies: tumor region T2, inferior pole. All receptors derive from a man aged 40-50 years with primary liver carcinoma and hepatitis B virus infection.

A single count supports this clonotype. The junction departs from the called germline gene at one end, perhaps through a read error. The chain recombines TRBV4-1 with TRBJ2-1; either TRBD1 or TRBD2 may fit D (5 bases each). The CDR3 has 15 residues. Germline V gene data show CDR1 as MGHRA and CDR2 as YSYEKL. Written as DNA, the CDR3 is TGCGCCAGCAGTCAAGAGGGGTCTATGGGGCGTGAGCAGTTCTTC. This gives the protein CASSQEGSMGREQFF.

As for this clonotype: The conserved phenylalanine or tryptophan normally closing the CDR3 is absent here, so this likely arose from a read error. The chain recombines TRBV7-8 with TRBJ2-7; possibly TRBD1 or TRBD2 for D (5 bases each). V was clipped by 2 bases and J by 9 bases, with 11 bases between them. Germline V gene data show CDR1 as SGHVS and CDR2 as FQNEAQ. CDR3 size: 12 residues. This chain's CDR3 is CASSLMRGGQYS. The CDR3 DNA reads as TGTGCCAGCAGCTTAATGCGTGGGGGGCAGTACTCC.

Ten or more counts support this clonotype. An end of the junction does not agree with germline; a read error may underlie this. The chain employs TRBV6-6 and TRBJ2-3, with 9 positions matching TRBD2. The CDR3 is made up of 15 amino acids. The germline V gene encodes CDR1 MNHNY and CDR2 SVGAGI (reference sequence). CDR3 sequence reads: CACSYSGSGTDTQYF. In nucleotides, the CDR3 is TGTGCCTGCAGTTATAGCGGGAGCGGGACAGATACGCAGTATTTT.

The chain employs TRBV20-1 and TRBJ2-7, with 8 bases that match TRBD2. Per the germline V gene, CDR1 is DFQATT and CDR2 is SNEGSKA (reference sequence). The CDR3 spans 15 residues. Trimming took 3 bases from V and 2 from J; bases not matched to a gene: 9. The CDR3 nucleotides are TGCAGTGCTAGTTTCACCACTAGCGGCGCCTACGAGCAGTACTTC. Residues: CSASFTTSGAYEQYF.

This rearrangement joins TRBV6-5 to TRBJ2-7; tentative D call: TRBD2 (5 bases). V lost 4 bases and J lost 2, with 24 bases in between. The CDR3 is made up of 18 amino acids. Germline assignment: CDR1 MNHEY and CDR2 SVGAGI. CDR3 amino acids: CASSFSYWRASIPYEQYF. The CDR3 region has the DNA TGTGCCAGCAGTTTCTCATACTGGCGGGCGAGTATCCCCTACGAGCAGTACTTC.

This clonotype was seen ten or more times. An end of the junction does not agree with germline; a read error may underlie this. CDR3: CASSPGDGSLGF. In nucleotides, the CDR3 is TGTGCCAGCTCACCGGGGGACGGTTCCCTCGGCTTT. The J gene is TRBJ1-3, the V gene TRBV18, with D possibly matching TRBD1 (5 bases). Germline CDR1 KGHSH, CDR2 LQKENI. The CDR3 loop spans 12 amino acids.

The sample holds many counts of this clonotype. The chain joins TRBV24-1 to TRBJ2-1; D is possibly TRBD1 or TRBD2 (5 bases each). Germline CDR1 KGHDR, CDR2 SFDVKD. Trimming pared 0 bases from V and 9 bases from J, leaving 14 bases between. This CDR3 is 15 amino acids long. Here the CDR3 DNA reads TGTGCCACCAGTGATTTGCTGTGGGAGAGGGGTGAGCAGTTCTTC. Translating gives CATSDLLWERGEQFF.

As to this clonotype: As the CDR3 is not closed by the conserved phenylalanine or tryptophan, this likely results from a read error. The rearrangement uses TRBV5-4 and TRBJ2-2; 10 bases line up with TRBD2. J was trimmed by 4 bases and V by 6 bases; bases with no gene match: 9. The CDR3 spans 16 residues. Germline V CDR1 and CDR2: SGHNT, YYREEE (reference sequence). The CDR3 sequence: CASNLDLAGGTGELFI. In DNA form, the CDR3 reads TGTGCCAGCAACTTAGATTTAGCGGGAGGCACCGGGGAGCTGTTTATT.

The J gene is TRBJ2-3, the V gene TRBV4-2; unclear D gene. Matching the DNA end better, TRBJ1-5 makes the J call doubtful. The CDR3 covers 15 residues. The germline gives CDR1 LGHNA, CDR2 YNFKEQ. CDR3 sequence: CASSQDTESTDTQHF. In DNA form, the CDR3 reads TGTGCCAGCAGCCAAGATACGGAAAGCACAGATACGCAGCATTTT.

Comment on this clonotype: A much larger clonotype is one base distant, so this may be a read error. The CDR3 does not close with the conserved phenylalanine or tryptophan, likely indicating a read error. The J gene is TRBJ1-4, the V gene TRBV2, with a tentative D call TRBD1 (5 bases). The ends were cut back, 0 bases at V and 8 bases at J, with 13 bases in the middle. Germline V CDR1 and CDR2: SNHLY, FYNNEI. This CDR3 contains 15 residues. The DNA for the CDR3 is TGTGCCAGCAGTGAAGCGGGGCCTATCGGGGAAAAACTGTTTATT. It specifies CASSEAGPIGEKLFI.

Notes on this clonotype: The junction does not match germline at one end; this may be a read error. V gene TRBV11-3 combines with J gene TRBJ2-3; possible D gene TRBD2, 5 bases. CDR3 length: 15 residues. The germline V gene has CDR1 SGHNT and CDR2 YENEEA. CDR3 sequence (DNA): TGTGCCAGTAGCTGCGGTGGAGGAGGTTCAGATACGCAGTATTTT. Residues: CASSCGGGGSDTQYF. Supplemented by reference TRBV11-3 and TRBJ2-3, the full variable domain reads EAGVVQSPRYKIIEKKQPVAFWCNPISGHNTLYWYLQNLGQGPELLIRYENEEAVDDSQLPKDRFSAERLKGVDSTLKIQPAELGDSAVYLCASSCGGGGSDTQYFGPGTRLTVL.

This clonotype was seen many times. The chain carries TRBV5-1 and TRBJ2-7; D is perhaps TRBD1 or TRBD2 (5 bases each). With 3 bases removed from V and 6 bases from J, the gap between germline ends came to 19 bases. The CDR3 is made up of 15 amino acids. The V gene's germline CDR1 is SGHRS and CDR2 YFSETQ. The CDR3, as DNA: TGCGCCAGCAGCTCCTCCGGGGCCTTCCTTCCCGAGCAGTACTTC. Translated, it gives CASSSSGAFLPEQYF. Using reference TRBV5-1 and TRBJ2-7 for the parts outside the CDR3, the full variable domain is KAGVTQTPRYLIKTRGQQVTLSCSPISGHRSVSWYQQTPGQGLQFLFEYFSETQRNKGNFPGRFSGRQFSNSRSEMNVSTLELGDSALYLCASSSSGAFLPEQYFGPGTRLTVT.

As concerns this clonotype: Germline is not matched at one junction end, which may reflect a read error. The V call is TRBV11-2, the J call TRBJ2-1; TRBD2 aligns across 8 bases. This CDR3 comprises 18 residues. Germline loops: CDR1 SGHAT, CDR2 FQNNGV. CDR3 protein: CANSLGTGGRRSYNEQFF. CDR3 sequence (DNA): TGTGCCAACAGCTTAGGGACTGGCGGGAGGAGGTCCTACAATGAACAGTTCTTC.

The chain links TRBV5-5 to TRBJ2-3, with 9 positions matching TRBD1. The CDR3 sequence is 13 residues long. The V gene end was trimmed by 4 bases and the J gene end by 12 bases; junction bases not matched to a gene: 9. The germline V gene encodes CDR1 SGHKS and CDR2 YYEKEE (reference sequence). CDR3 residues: CASSIPDRGRQYF. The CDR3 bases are TGTGCCAGCAGCATACCGGACAGGGGAAGACAGTATTTT.